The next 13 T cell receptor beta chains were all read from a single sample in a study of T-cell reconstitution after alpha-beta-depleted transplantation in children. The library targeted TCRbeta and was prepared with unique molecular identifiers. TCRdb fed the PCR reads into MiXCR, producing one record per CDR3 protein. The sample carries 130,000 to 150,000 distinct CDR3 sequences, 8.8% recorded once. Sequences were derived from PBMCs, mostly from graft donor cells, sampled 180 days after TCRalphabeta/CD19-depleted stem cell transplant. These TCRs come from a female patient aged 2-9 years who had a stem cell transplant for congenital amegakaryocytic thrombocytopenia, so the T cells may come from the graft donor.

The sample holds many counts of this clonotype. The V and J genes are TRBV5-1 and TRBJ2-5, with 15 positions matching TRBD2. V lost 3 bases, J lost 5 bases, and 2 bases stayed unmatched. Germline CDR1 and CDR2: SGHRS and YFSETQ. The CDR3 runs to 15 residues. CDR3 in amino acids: CASSSGLAGGETQYF. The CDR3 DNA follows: TGCGCCAGCAGCTCGGGACTAGCGGGAGGTGAGACCCAGTACTTC.

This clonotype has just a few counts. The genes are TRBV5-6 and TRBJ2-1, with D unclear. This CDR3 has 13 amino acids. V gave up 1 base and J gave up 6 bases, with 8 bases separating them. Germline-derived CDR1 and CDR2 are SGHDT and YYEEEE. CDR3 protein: CASSLTASNEQFF. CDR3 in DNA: TGTGCCAGCAGCTTGACAGCATCCAATGAGCAGTTCTTC.

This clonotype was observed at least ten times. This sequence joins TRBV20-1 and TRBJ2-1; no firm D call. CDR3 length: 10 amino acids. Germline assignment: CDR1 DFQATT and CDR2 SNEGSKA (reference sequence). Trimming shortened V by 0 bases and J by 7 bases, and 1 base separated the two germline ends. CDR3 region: CSARENEQFF. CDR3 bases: TGCAGTGCTAGAGAGAATGAGCAGTTCTTC.

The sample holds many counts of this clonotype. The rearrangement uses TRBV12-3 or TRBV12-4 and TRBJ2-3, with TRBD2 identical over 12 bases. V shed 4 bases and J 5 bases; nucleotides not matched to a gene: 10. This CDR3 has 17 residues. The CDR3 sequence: CASSSGLAGGPKDTQYF. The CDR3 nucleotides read TGTGCCAGCAGTTCTGGCCTAGCGGGAGGGCCAAAAGATACGCAGTATTTT.

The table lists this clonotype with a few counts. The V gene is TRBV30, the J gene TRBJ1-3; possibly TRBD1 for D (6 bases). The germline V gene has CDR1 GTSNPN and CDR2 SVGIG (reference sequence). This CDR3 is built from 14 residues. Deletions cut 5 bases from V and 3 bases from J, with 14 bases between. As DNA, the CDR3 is TGTGCCTGGGATGCAGGGGTACTTGGAAACACCATATATTTT. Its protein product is CAWDAGVLGNTIYF.

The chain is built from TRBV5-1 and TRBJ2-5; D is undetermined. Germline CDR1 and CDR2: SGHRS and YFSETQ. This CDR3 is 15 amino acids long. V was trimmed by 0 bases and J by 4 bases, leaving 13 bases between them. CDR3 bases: TGCGCCAGCAGCTTGGGTAACAGCAAGGGAGAGACCCAGTACTTC. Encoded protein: CASSLGNSKGETQYF. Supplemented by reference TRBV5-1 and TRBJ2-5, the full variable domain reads KAGVTQTPRYLIKTRGQQVTLSCSPISGHRSVSWYQQTPGQGLQFLFEYFSETQRNKGNFPGRFSGRQFSNSRSEMNVSTLELGDSALYLCASSLGNSKGETQYFGPGTRLLVL.

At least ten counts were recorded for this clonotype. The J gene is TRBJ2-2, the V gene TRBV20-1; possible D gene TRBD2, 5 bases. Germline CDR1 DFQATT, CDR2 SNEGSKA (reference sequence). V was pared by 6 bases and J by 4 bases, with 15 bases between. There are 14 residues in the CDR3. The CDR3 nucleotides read TGCAGTGCCGCCCGGGGTGCTGGCACCGGGGAGCTGTTTTTT. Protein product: CSAARGAGTGELFF.

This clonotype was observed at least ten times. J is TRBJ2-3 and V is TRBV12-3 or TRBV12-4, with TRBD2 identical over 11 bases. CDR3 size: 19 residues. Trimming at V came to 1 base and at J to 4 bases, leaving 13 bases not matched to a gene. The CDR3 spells CASSLVSGRAALRADTQYF. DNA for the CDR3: TGTGCCAGCAGTTTAGTTAGCGGGAGGGCCGCTCTGAGAGCAGATACGCAGTATTTT.

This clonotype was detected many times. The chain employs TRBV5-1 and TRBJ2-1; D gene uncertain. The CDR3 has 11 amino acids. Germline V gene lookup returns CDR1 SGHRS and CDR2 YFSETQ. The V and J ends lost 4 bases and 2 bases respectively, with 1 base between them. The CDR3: CASSAYNEQFF. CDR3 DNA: TGCGCCAGCAGCGCCTACAATGAGCAGTTCTTC.

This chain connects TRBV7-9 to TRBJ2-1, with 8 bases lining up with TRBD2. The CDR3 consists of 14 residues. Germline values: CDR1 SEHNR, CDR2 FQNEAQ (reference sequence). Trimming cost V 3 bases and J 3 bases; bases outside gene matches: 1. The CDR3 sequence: CASSLGLVYNEQFF. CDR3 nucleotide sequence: TGTGCCAGCAGCTTGGGACTAGTCTACAATGAGCAGTTCTTC.

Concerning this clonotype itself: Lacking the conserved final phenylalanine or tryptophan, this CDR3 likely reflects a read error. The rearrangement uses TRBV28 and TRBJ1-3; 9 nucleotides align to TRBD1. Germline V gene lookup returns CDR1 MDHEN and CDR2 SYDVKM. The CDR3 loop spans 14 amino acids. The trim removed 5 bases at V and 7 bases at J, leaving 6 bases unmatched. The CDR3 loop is CASSTGTGINTIYL. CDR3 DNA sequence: TGTGCCAGCAGTACCGGGACAGGGATCAACACCATATATTTG.

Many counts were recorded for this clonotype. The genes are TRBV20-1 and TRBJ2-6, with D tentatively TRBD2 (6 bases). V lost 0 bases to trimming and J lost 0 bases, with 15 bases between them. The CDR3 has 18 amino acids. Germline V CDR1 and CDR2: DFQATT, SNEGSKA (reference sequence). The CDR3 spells CSARDPRLGNSGANVLTF. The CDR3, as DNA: TGCAGTGCTAGAGATCCGCGACTAGGTAACTCTGGGGCCAACGTCCTGACTTTC.

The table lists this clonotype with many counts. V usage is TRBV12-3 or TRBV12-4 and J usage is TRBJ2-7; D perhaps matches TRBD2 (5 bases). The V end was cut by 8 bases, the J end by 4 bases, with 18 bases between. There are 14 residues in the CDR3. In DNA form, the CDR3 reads TGTGCCAGCCCTAATGGGGAGATAGTGTACGAGCAGTACTTC. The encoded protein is CASPNGEIVYEQYF.